These 16 T cell receptor beta chains were sequenced from one sample in a study of CD8+ T cells in alopecia areata listed by TCRdb under 2018. Taken with the paper, the label for time point translates to: less than 25 weeks on oral tofacitinib. This sample's treatment or condition label indicates: oral pan-JAK inhibitor, 5-10 mg twice daily. Receptors were amplified or captured by the immunoSEQ multiplex PCR assay. RNA was extracted from all samples and reverse transcribed into cDNA, which served as template for TCR sequencing. Sourced from immuneACCESS, this table was stored by TCRdb with only in-frame sequences that have V and J called. A share of the clones is absent; for the studies checked, an unresolved V gene accounts for under half, and the remainder has no known explanation. A total of under 150,000 clones appear in this sample, roughly three fifths of them only once. The ten biggest clones cover 3% to 4% of the sample.

Specimen: CD4+ T cells sorted from blood, collected at week 24, from a patient treated with tofacitinib. The receptor source for this set is a human donor with alopecia areata.

This clone was counted between two and nine times. The rearrangement uses TRBV7-9 and TRBJ1-2, with TRBD1 as a possible D gene (5 bases). The germline V and J ends were trimmed by 1 base and 7 bases, with 7 bases remaining between them. The CDR3 totals 12 residues. Per the germline V gene, CDR1 is SEHNR and CDR2 is FQNEAQ (reference sequence). The CDR3 sequence is CASSLEQGGYTF. The CDR3 DNA follows: TGTGCCAGCAGCTTAGAGCAGGGTGGCTACACCTTC.

A few counts support this clone. This chain joins TRBV5-6 and TRBJ2-3; D call uncertain. Looked up from germline, CDR1 is SGHDT and CDR2 is YYEEEE. Trimming took off 4 bases at V and 6 bases at J, with 6 bases between the two ends. The CDR3 extends over 11 amino acids. The CDR3 DNA is TGTGCCAGCAGCATCCGGGATACGCAGTATTTT. It encodes CASSIRDTQYF. Combining the CDR3 with reference TRBV5-6 and TRBJ2-3 gives the whole variable domain DAGVTQSPTHLIKTRGQQVTLRCSPKSGHDTVSWYQQALGQGPQFIFQYYEEEERQRGNFPDRFSGHQFPNYSSELNVNALLLGDSALYLCASSIRDTQYFGPGTRLTVL.

V is TRBV4-2 and J is TRBJ2-1; 14 bases agree with TRBD2. Germline lookup yields CDR1 LGHNA and CDR2 YNFKEQ. The CDR3 totals 16 residues. Germline trimming cut 3 bases from V and 7 bases from J; bases unmatched to any gene: 5. The CDR3 DNA reads as TGTGCCAGCAGCCATGCCGGGACTAGCGGGGGAAATGAGCAGTTCTTC. It specifies CASSHAGTSGGNEQFF.

The rearrangement joins TRBV6-5 to TRBJ2-5; D uncertain. The V and J ends lost 6 bases and 9 bases respectively, with 11 bases between them. The CDR3 spans 11 residues. Germline CDR1 and CDR2: MNHEY and SVGAGI. Here the CDR3 DNA reads TGTGCCAGCAGGGCCGTTTCGGCCCAGTACTTC. Its protein is CASRAVSAQYF.

This sequence joins TRBV7-9 and TRBJ1-3; TRBD1 aligns across 7 bases. The J segment lost 4 bases and the V segment lost 6 bases, leaving 15 bases of the junction unmatched. The CDR3 runs 17 residues. CDR1 SEHNR and CDR2 FQNEAQ come from the germline V gene (reference sequence). As DNA, the CDR3 is TGTGCCAGCAGTTCTCCGCCGTATGGACAGGCGGGAAACACCATATATTTT. This encodes CASSSPPYGQAGNTIYF.

The chain uses TRBV7-9 and TRBJ2-1; D is perhaps TRBD1 (5 bases). Germline lookup yields CDR1 SEHNR and CDR2 FQNEAQ (reference sequence). The germline V and J ends were trimmed by 7 bases and 3 bases, with 16 bases remaining between them. The CDR3 sequence is 15 residues long. CDR3 bases: TGTGCCAGCACCCAGGGTGGCTCCAACTACAATGAGCAGTTCTTC. Its protein is CASTQGGSNYNEQFF.

The chain recombines TRBV5-1 with TRBJ1-1; 7 bases are shared with TRBD1. This CDR3 has 15 residues. Germline lookup yields CDR1 SGHRS and CDR2 YFSETQ. With V trimmed by 4 bases and J by 4 bases, 10 bases remained unmatched. In DNA form, the CDR3 reads TGCGCCAGCAGCATAACAGGGGATGGCGGCACTGAAGCTTTCTTT. Residues: CASSITGDGGTEAFF. Complete variable domain (other parts from reference TRBV5-1 and TRBJ1-1): KAGVTQTPRYLIKTRGQQVTLSCSPISGHRSVSWYQQTPGQGLQFLFEYFSETQRNKGNFPGRFSGRQFSNSRSEMNVSTLELGDSALYLCASSITGDGGTEAFFGQGTRLTVV.

This clone was seen more than once but under ten times. The J gene is TRBJ2-5, the V gene TRBV7-2; D perhaps matches TRBD1 (6 bases). V dropped 5 bases and J dropped 7 bases, with 20 bases sitting between them. This CDR3 contains 15 residues. Per the germline V gene, CDR1 is SGHTA and CDR2 is FQGNSA. The CDR3 nucleotides read TGTGCCAGCAGCCGGACAGATAAAGATCGAGGGACCCAGTACTTC. This sequence encodes CASSRTDKDRGTQYF.

The chain couples TRBV4-2 to TRBJ2-7; D uncertain. CDR1 is LGHNA, CDR2 YNFKEQ, per germline. The CDR3 loop spans 15 amino acids. Trimming removed 1 base at V and 2 bases at J, with 12 bases between. The CDR3 nucleotides are TGTGCCAGCAGCCAAGTTCTGGGGAACACCTACGAGCAGTACTTC. This encodes CASSQVLGNTYEQYF.

This chain connects TRBV9 to TRBJ2-4; 12 nucleotides align to TRBD1. J was trimmed by 7 bases and V by 3 bases; bases with no gene match: 5. The CDR3 consists of 15 residues. Germline V lookup: CDR1 SGDLS, CDR2 YYNGEE. CDR3 nucleotides: TGTGCCAGCAGCGGCCGGGACAGGGGGCACAACATTCAGTACTTC. Its protein product is CASSGRDRGHNIQYF.

V usage is TRBV25-1 and J usage is TRBJ2-2; 9 nucleotides align to TRBD2. Germline V CDR1 and CDR2: MGHDK, SYGVNS. Losses at the gene ends were 6 bases for V and 6 bases for J; bases not matched to a gene: 8. The CDR3 runs to 15 residues. CDR3 sequence: CASSAGGRVPGELFF. CDR3 DNA sequence: TGTGCCAGCAGCGCGGGGGGGCGTGTCCCCGGGGAGCTGTTTTTT.

Only one count was recorded for this clone. DNA of the CDR3: TGTGCCAGCAGCTTGGGCACGGAGCAGCCCCAGCATTTT. It codes for CASSLGTEQPQHF. The chain couples TRBV5-4 to TRBJ1-5; D is undetermined. In germline, CDR1 is SGHNT, CDR2 YYREEE (reference sequence). Trimming took 0 bases from V and 7 from J, leaving 8 bases between them. The CDR3 length is 13 residues.

This chain joins TRBV7-2 and TRBJ1-5, with 8 bases matching TRBD1. Looked up from germline, CDR1 is SGHTA and CDR2 is FQGNSA. The CDR3 has 18 residues. V was clipped by 3 bases and J by 2 bases; unmatched bases: 12. This CDR3 is CASSFAGGPILGNQPQHF. The CDR3 DNA follows: TGTGCCAGCAGCTTCGCAGGGGGCCCTATATTGGGCAATCAGCCCCAGCATTTT.

V is TRBV23-1 and J is TRBJ1-6; the D is unclear. TRBV23-1 is treated as an ORF (open reading frame) with a function not yet certain. The CDR3 covers 15 residues. Trimming stripped 0 bases from V and 6 bases from J, with 9 bases between. Here the CDR3 DNA reads TGCGCCAGCAGTCAATCCGGGCGTGTTAATTCACCCCTCCACTTT. As protein: CASSQSGRVNSPLHF.

The chain combines TRBV29-1 with TRBJ2-5, with D perhaps being TRBD1 or TRBD2 (5 bases each). The germline V gene has CDR1 SQVTM and CDR2 ANQGSEA. Trimming cost V 8 bases and J 1 base, with 14 bases left between them. CDR3 size: 13 residues. This chain's CDR3 is CSIDSRGQETQYF. Written as DNA, the CDR3 is TGCAGCATAGACAGCCGGGGCCAAGAGACCCAGTACTTC.

There are a few counts of this clone. This CDR3 is also generated by other DNA sequences in the sample. The chain is built from TRBV29-1 and TRBJ2-5; 10 positions match TRBD1. CDR3 length equals 13 residues. Germline trimming cut 7 bases from V and 2 bases from J; bases unmatched to any gene: 4. The germline CDR1 and CDR2 sequences are SQVTM and ANQGSEA. CDR3 nucleotide sequence: TGCAGCGCTGACAGGGGGCCTCAAGAGACCCAGTACTTC. The encoded protein is CSADRGPQETQYF.